Listed below are T cell receptor beta chains from one sample, sequenced in a study of shared clonotypes between healthy human individuals. TCRdb's copy holds only in-frame clones and misses some; the assay was immunoSEQ multiplex PCR. Counted here are over a million clones, around 76% occurring once; the ten biggest clones make up about 1.4%. Sequences were obtained from memory CD4+ T cells sorted from blood. These receptor sequences come from a man younger than 35 in good health. The CDR3 runs from the conserved cysteine through the conserved F or W. A D gene is named only where the DNA matches it firmly. Expanded clones get a size class; other rows say once, few or many, or leave the size out.

V gene	J gene	D gene	clone size	CDR3 DNA	CDR3 protein
TRBV7-3	TRBJ2-5	.	.	TGTGCCAGCAGCCGAGGCAGTGGCCAAGAGACCCAGTACTTC	CASSRGSGQETQYF
TRBV14	TRBJ2-7	.	.	TGTGCCAGCAACGGAATAAAGGAAGGAACGGGGTTCTACGAGCAGTACTTC	CASNGIKEGTGFYEQYF
TRBV7-3	TRBJ1-5	.	many	TGTGCCAGCAGCTTAAATAAGGGGAAAAGCAATCAGCCCCAGCATTTT	CASSLNKGKSNQPQHF
TRBV19	TRBJ1-5	.	.	TGTGCCAGTAGTACTCCCCCCGATCAGCCCCAGCATTTT	CASSTPPDQPQHF
TRBV5-4	TRBJ2-2	TRBD2	.	TGTGCCAGCAGCTTGGGGGGACTAGCGGGAGACACCGGGGAGCTGTTTTTT	CASSLGGLAGDTGELFF
TRBV7-2	TRBJ2-3	.	.	TGTGCCAGCAGCTTAGGCTCTTTTCCCTCAGATACGCAGTATTTT	CASSLGSFPSDTQYF
TRBV14	TRBJ1-6	.	.	TGTGCCAGCAGCCAAGAAGGCGGGTTGAATTCACCCCTCCACTTT	CASSQEGGLNSPLHF
TRBV27	TRBJ2-3	.	.	TGTGCCAGCAGTTTGAGGTCGGCAGATACGCAGTATTTT	CASSLRSADTQYF
TRBV12-5	TRBJ2-1	.	few	TGTGCTAGTGGTTTGGCGGGCAGGAATGAGCAGTTCTTC	CASGLAGRNEQFF
TRBV27	TRBJ2-7	TRBD2	.	TGTGCCAGTCGCCGACCGGGACTAGCGGGGGGGCCGGTTGCCGAGCAGTACTTC	CASRRPGLAGGPVAEQYF
TRBV6-5	TRBJ2-7	.	.	TGTGCCAGCAGTCTCCTACCAGACAGGTCCGGGGAGCAGTACTTC	CASSLLPDRSGEQYF
TRBV9	TRBJ2-1	.	.	TGTGCCAGCAGCGTAGCTAGTCTCGCCCTCGCAGTCGAGCAGTTCTTC	CASSVASLALAVEQFF
TRBV6-6	TRBJ2-2	.	few	TGTGCCAGCAGAGGACAGTCGAACACCGGGGAGCTGTTTTTT	CASRGQSNTGELFF
TRBV6-4	TRBJ2-5	TRBD2	.	TGTGCCAGCCCAGTTGAAGCGGGGGAAGAGACCCAGTACTTC	CASPVEAGEETQYF
TRBV5-6	TRBJ1-1	TRBD1	.	TGTGCCAGCAGGCTTCAGGGGGTTGGCACTGAAGCTTTCTTT	CASRLQGVGTEAFF
TRBV4-1	TRBJ2-1	TRBD2	.	TGCGCCAGCAGCGGTTTAGCGGGAGTAGGTAATGAGCAGTTCTTC	CASSGLAGVGNEQFF
TRBV2	TRBJ1-1	.	few	TGTGCCAGCAGTGAACGGGAGGGCGGGAACACTGAAGCTTTCTTT	CASSEREGGNTEAFF
TRBV11-2	TRBJ2-7	.	.	TGTGCCAGCAGCTTAATCATGACAGGACCTACCTACGAGCAGTACTTC	CASSLIMTGPTYEQYF
TRBV2	TRBJ2-2	.	.	TGTGCCAGCAGTGACAGGGGGAACACCGGGGAGCTGTTTTTT	CASSDRGNTGELFF
TRBV7-9	TRBJ2-5	.	.	TGTGCCAGCAGCCCCTATCCAGGCAGGGGGGCGGAGACCCAGTACTTC	CASSPYPGRGAETQYF
TRBV27	TRBJ1-2	TRBD1	.	TGTGCCACCTCAAAGGGCAGGGGGAATGGCTACACCTTC	CATSKGRGNGYTF
TRBV9	TRBJ1-6	.	.	TGTGCCAGCAGCGTACAGGTACAGAATTCACCCCTCCACTTT	CASSVQVQNSPLHF
TRBV5-1	TRBJ2-1	TRBD2	.	TGCGCCAGCAGTCCTAGCGGGAGCCAGGGTGAGCAGTTCTTC	CASSPSGSQGEQFF
TRBV19	TRBJ2-7	.	.	TGTGCCAGTAGTGCGTCCGGGACTGCCTACGAGCAATACTTC	CASSASGTAYEQYF
TRBV7-8	TRBJ2-5	.	.	TGTGCCAGCAGCTTCGGGTCAGGACTCAAGGGAGAGACCCAGTACTTC	CASSFGSGLKGETQYF
TRBV20-1	TRBJ1-1	.	many	TGCAGTGCTAGATTACAGAAGGAAGCTTTCTTT	CSARLQKEAFF
TRBV7-6	TRBJ1-2	TRBD1	.	TGTGCCAGCAGCTCAGTACAGGGGGCGGATGGCTACACCTTC	CASSSVQGADGYTF
TRBV30	TRBJ2-7	.	.	TGTGCCTGGAGTGACGGCAGGGAGGCTGGTCGAAGCTACGAGCAGTACTTC	CAWSDGREAGRSYEQYF
TRBV28	TRBJ2-7	.	.	TGTGCCAGCAGTCCCCTCCGAACAGCCTACGAGCAGTACTTC	CASSPLRTAYEQYF
TRBV6-5	TRBJ2-3	TRBD1	.	TGTGCCAGCAGTTCATGGACAGGAAGAGTCACAGATACGCAGTATTTT	CASSSWTGRVTDTQYF
TRBV19	TRBJ2-7	TRBD2	.	TGTGCCAGTAGTGCATCTAGCGGGAGCTCCTACGAGCAGTACTTC	CASSASSGSSYEQYF
TRBV5-1	TRBJ2-3	.	.	TGCGCCAGCATACTTACAGGGAAGAGCACAGATACGCAGTATTTT	CASILTGKSTDTQYF
TRBV10-3	TRBJ2-5	TRBD1	.	TGTGCCATCAGTGAGTCCGCGGGACAGGGCCAAGAGACCCAGTACTTC	CAISESAGQGQETQYF
TRBV5-1	TRBJ2-1	.	few	TGCGCCAGCAGCTTGGGGAACCTCTACAATGAGCAGTTCTTC	CASSLGNLYNEQFF
TRBV7-2	TRBJ2-3	.	few	TGTGCCAGCAGCTTTTCACAGGGCGTTGGTGCAGATACGCAGTATTTT	CASSFSQGVGADTQYF
TRBV6-1	TRBJ1-2	TRBD1	few	TGTGCCAGCAGTGAACCACAGGGGCGCTGGGGCTACACCTTC	CASSEPQGRWGYTF
TRBV6-4	TRBJ1-5	.	.	TGTGCCAGCAGCCCAAAGTTGGACAGCCGTAGCAATCAGCCCCAGCATTTT	CASSPKLDSRSNQPQHF
TRBV7-9	TRBJ2-1	.	.	TGTGCCAGCAGCCTGGGGTGGGTCGGGAGCGAGCAGTTCTTC	CASSLGWVGSEQFF
TRBV10-1	TRBJ2-2	TRBD1	.	TGCGCCAGCAGTGAGCTAAGACAGGGGGCTGCCGGGGAGCTGTTTTTT	CASSELRQGAAGELFF
TRBV2	TRBJ2-4	TRBD1	.	TGTGCCAGCACTATTTCGGCCCTGACAGGGGGCGATCAGTACTTC	CASTISALTGGDQYF
TRBV28	TRBJ1-6	.	.	TGTGCCAGCAGTTTCCAACAGGGTTCACCCCTCCACTTT	CASSFQQGSPLHF
TRBV18	TRBJ2-2	.	many	TGTGCCAGCTCACCCACAGGGATAACTAACACCGGGGAGCTGTTTTTT	CASSPTGITNTGELFF
TRBV11-3	TRBJ2-1	.	.	TGTGCCAGCAGCGGTCTTGAGACGGATGAGCAGTTCTTC	CASSGLETDEQFF
TRBV4-1	TRBJ2-3	.	once	TGCGCCAGCAGCCAAGGGGTCGGGGGGCTGAGGTATACGCAGTATTTT	CASSQGVGGLRYTQYF
TRBV27	TRBJ1-2	.	.	TGTGCCAGCAGTTTGAGGGATAACTATGGCTACACCTTC	CASSLRDNYGYTF
TRBV5-1	TRBJ1-6	.	.	TGCGCCAGCAGCTTATCCTCAGGGGACCTCGCTTCACCCCTCCACTTT	CASSLSSGDLASPLHF
TRBV6-6	TRBJ2-5	TRBD1	.	TGTGCCAGCAGTTTTGGACAGGGGTGGGAGACCCAGTACTTC	CASSFGQGWETQYF
TRBV5-1	TRBJ2-7	TRBD1	.	TGCGCCAGCAGCGGGGACAGGGTCCCCTACGAGCAGTACTTC	CASSGDRVPYEQYF
TRBV15	TRBJ2-6	.	.	TGTGCCACCAGCGGGCCTTTGGACCACTCCTCTGGGGCCAACGTCCTGACTTTC	CATSGPLDHSSGANVLTF
TRBV7-3	TRBJ1-1	TRBD1	few	TGTGCCAGCAGCTTACGGCAGGGGGGTGAAGCTTTCTTT	CASSLRQGGEAFF
TRBV11-2	TRBJ2-6	.	.	TGTGCCAGCAGCGGGCGTCTCAACTCTGGGGCCAACGTCCTGACTTTC	CASSGRLNSGANVLTF